Below are 10 T cell receptor beta chains sequenced from a single sample in a study of cytomegalovirus exposure and HLA in healthy donors. 13 Jbeta primers and 60 Vbeta primers were used for the PCR. Here immunoSEQ multiplex PCR was the method, and the copy in TCRdb shows in-frame clones only, minus some. The sample carries about 190,000 clones, 75% to 80% recorded once. Sample: PBMCs. These receptors were taken from a woman in her thirties in good health and CMV-seropositive.

J is TRBJ1-2 and V is TRBV6-1; perhaps TRBD1 as D (5 bases). This CDR3 comprises 15 residues. Trimming pared 4 bases from V and 2 bases from J, leaving 14 bases between. Germline V lookup: CDR1 MNHNS, CDR2 SASEGT. CDR3 residues: CASSASQVPNYGYTF. The CDR3 DNA follows: TGTGCCAGCAGTGCTTCACAGGTACCGAACTATGGCTACACCTTC.

The genes are TRBV4-3 and TRBJ2-7, with D possibly matching TRBD2 (6 bases). Germline CDR1 is LGHNA and CDR2 is YSLEER. This CDR3 has 15 amino acids. The ends were cut back, 0 bases at V and 2 bases at J, with 11 bases in the middle. The CDR3 loop reads CASSQELAQTYEQYF. In DNA form, the CDR3 reads TGCGCCAGCAGCCAAGAGCTAGCGCAGACCTACGAGCAGTACTTC.

The chain uses TRBV9 and TRBJ2-7; D perhaps matches TRBD1 (6 bases). From germline, CDR1 is SGDLS and CDR2 YYNGEE. Trimming stripped 4 bases from V and 4 bases from J, with 15 bases between. The CDR3 spans 14 residues. The CDR3 here is CASSPGQIQYEQYF. CDR3 DNA: TGTGCCAGCAGCCCTGGACAGATTCAATACGAGCAGTACTTC.

The V call is TRBV11-1, the J call TRBJ1-1; 7 bases are a match to TRBD1. Germline V gene sequence: CDR1 SGHAT, CDR2 FQDESV (reference sequence). The CDR3 covers 13 residues. The J segment lost 7 bases and the V segment lost 7 bases, leaving 9 bases of the junction unmatched. CDR3 sequence (DNA): TGTGCCAGCACCTGGGACAGAGAACGTGAAGCTTTCTTT. This encodes CASTWDREREAFF.

This sequence joins TRBV11-3 and TRBJ2-2, with a possible D match to TRBD1 (5 bases). CDR3 length: 13 residues. Germline CDR1 reads SGHNT; CDR2 reads YENEEA. Trimming removed 5 bases from V and 1 base from J, with 5 bases in between. CDR3 sequence reads: CASSQGNTGELFF. DNA for the CDR3: TGTGCCAGCAGCCAGGGGAACACCGGGGAGCTGTTTTTT.

This clone was observed a few times. This chain connects TRBV18 to TRBJ2-3; D perhaps matches TRBD1 (6 bases). Germline CDR1 is KGHSH and CDR2 is LQKENI. With 6 bases removed from V and 1 base from J, the gap between germline ends came to 14 bases. The CDR3 loop spans 15 amino acids. CDR3 amino acids: CASSPIRGRTDTQYF. The CDR3 DNA is TGTGCCAGCTCGCCCATCAGGGGACGCACAGATACGCAGTATTTT.

The J gene is TRBJ1-1, the V gene TRBV5-1; D is undetermined. CDR1 and CDR2 from the germline V gene are SGHRS and YFSETQ. V was pared by 2 bases and J by 2 bases, with 13 bases between. The CDR3 consists of 15 residues. CDR3 in amino acids: CASSFAAQRNTEAFF. The CDR3, as DNA: TGCGCCAGCAGCTTTGCGGCTCAGAGAAACACTGAAGCTTTCTTT.

This chain links TRBV30 with TRBJ2-7, with 7 bases aligning to TRBD1. From germline, CDR1 is GTSNPN and CDR2 SVGIG (reference sequence). The ends lost 2 bases at V and 3 bases at J; junction bases unmatched: 16. This CDR3 is 17 amino acids long. The CDR3 sequence is CAWSPRQGGGRLYEQYF. CDR3 DNA: TGTGCCTGGAGTCCTCGACAAGGGGGCGGACGCCTCTACGAGCAGTACTTC.

The rearrangement joins TRBV7-2 to TRBJ1-1; D is uncertain. This CDR3 is built from 15 residues. V was cut by 3 bases and J by 0 bases, with 11 bases left in between. Germline CDR1 and CDR2: SGHTA and FQGNSA. The CDR3 protein is CASSFGPDMNTEAFF. The CDR3 coding sequence is TGTGCCAGCAGCTTTGGCCCAGACATGAACACTGAAGCTTTCTTT.

The J gene is TRBJ2-1, the V gene TRBV19; 9 nucleotides agree with TRBD2. V trimming: 7 bases; J trimming: 4 bases; junction bases outside the gene matches: 8. This CDR3 spans 15 amino acids. The V gene's germline CDR1 is LNHDA and CDR2 SQIVND (reference sequence). This CDR3 is CASTYSGGSYNEQFF. The CDR3 DNA sequence: TGTGCCAGTACTTATAGCGGGGGTAGTTACAATGAGCAGTTCTTC. Filled out from reference TRBV19 and TRBJ2-1, the complete variable domain reads DGGITQSPKYLFRKEGQNVTLSCEQNLNHDAMYWYRQDPGQGLRLIYYSQIVNDFQKGDIAEGYSVSREKKESFPLTVTSAQKNPTAFYLCASTYSGGSYNEQFFGPGTRLTVL.